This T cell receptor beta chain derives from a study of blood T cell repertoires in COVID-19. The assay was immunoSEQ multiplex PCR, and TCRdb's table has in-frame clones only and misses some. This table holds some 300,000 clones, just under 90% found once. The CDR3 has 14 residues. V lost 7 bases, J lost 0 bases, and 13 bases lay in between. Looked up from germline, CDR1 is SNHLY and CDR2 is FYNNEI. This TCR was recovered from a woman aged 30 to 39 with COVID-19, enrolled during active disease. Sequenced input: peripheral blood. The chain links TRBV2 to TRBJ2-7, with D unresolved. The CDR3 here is CASKVHSSSYEQYF. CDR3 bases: TGTGCCAGCAAAGTGCATAGTAGCTCCTACGAGCAGTACTTC.